The 25 T cell receptor beta chains below all came from one sample that was sequenced in a study of Ad26.COV2.S vaccination and SARS-CoV-2 variants. As to treatment: over 15 received Ad26.COV2.S at low or high dose, single or two shots; roughly five received placebo; per-sample allocation not given. Day 63 after the first vaccine or placebo injection was the time point for sampling. Repertoires were generated with immunoSEQ multiplex PCR, while TCRdb's copy carries only in-frame clones and drops some. Of about 680,000 clones listed, roughly 90% were seen once; the top ten hold over 1.3%. The sample was peripheral blood, taken in a trial of Ad26.COV2.S vaccine versus placebo. These receptors all come from a person between 18 and 59 years old who received the Ad26.COV2.S COVID-19 vaccine or a placebo.

The chain has TRBV6-5 and TRBJ2-5, with 7 bases lining up with TRBD1. CDR1 and CDR2 (germline): MNHEY, SVGAGI. The CDR3 totals 15 residues. Trimming cost V 3 bases and J 1 base; bases outside gene matches: 5. The CDR3 spells CASSYGGQIQETQYF. CDR3 sequence (DNA): TGTGCCAGCAGTTATGGGGGACAGATCCAAGAGACCCAGTACTTC.

The chain links TRBV5-1 to TRBJ2-5; either TRBD1 or TRBD2 may fit D (5 bases each). Per germline, CDR1 SGHRS and CDR2 YFSETQ. There are 16 residues in the CDR3. Trimming took off 5 bases at V and 0 bases at J, with 17 bases between the two ends. CDR3: CASSPSGSVDQETQYF. The CDR3 DNA is TGCGCCAGCAGTCCCTCAGGGAGCGTGGACCAAGAGACCCAGTACTTC.

The chain employs TRBV6-5 and TRBJ2-3, with unresolved D. With 0 bases removed from V and 6 bases from J, the gap between germline ends came to 10 bases. This CDR3 has 14 residues. Germline CDR1 and CDR2: MNHEY and SVGAGI. In DNA form, the CDR3 reads TGTGCCAGCAGTTACTCGAGAGGCGGTGATACGCAGTATTTT. Protein: CASSYSRGGDTQYF.

The chain has TRBV18 and TRBJ2-7, with D maybe TRBD1 (6 bases). The CDR3 totals 14 residues. V was trimmed by 6 bases and J by 5 bases, leaving 17 bases between them. The germline V gene encodes CDR1 KGHSH and CDR2 LQKENI. The CDR3 DNA reads TGTGCCAGCTCCCCCCCAGGGGCTATAGACGAGCAGTACTTC. It is translated as CASSPPGAIDEQYF. Together with reference TRBV18 and TRBJ2-7, the CDR3 gives the full variable domain: NAGVMQNPRHLVRRRGQEARLRCSPMKGHSHVYWYRQLPEEGLKFMVYLQKENIIDESGMPKERFSAEFPKEGPSILRIQQVVRGDSAAYFCASSPPGAIDEQYFGPGTRLTVT.

V and J are TRBV7-9 and TRBJ1-3; D unresolved. The CDR3 is 13 residues long. V shed 7 bases and J shed 0 bases, with 7 bases lying between them. The germline CDR1 and CDR2 sequences are SEHNR and FQNEAQ (reference sequence). The CDR3: CASKERSGNTIYF. The CDR3 region has the DNA TGTGCCAGCAAAGAACGCTCTGGAAACACCATATATTTT.

V is TRBV5-1 and J is TRBJ1-1; D may be TRBD1 (5 bases). V was pared by 1 base and J by 1 base, with 11 bases between. The CDR3 spans 15 residues. The V gene's germline CDR1 is SGHRS and CDR2 YFSETQ. This CDR3 is CASSLWGGSNTEAFF. The CDR3 region has the DNA TGCGCCAGCAGCTTGTGGGGCGGTTCGAACACTGAAGCTTTCTTT.

V and J are TRBV5-5 and TRBJ2-6; D is uncertain. CDR1 is SGHKS and CDR2 is YYEKEE in the germline V gene (reference sequence). CDR3 size: 16 residues. V lost 0 bases, J lost 0 bases, and 7 bases lay in between. The CDR3, as DNA: TGTGCCAGCAGCTTGGATCCCGACTCTGGGGCCAACGTCCTGACTTTC. Residues: CASSLDPDSGANVLTF.

The chain recombines TRBV27 with TRBJ2-7; 8 bases line up with TRBD1. This CDR3 spans 13 amino acids. V was pared by 7 bases and J by 2 bases, with 4 bases of the junction left unmatched. Looked up from germline, CDR1 is MNHEY and CDR2 is SMNVEV (reference sequence). CDR3: CASTGQEPYEQYF. CDR3 nucleotide sequence: TGTGCCAGCACGGGACAGGAACCCTACGAGCAGTACTTC.

V is TRBV7-9 and J is TRBJ1-1; TRBD1 matches at 9 bases. The CDR3 totals 15 residues. With V trimmed by 1 base and J by 3 bases, 3 bases remained unmatched. Per the germline V gene, CDR1 is SEHNR and CDR2 is FQNEAQ (reference sequence). DNA for the CDR3: TGTGCCAGCAGCTTAGGGGACAGGGAAGACACTGAAGCTTTCTTT. Translated: CASSLGDREDTEAFF. The whole variable domain, remainder taken from reference TRBV7-9 and TRBJ1-1, is DTGVSQNPRHKITKRGQNVTFRCDPISEHNRLYWYRQTLGQGPEFLTYFQNEAQLEKSRLLSDRFSAERPKGSFSTLEIQRTEQGDSAMYLCASSLGDREDTEAFFGQGTRLTVV.

This chain uses TRBV7-2 with TRBJ1-2; D not resolved. CDR3 length: 14 amino acids. V was cut by 1 base and J by 7 bases, with 13 bases left in between. The germline V gene encodes CDR1 SGHTA and CDR2 FQGNSA. CDR3 DNA sequence: TGTGCCAGCAGCTTAGAGTCCAGGATGGGTGGCTACACCTTC. This encodes CASSLESRMGGYTF.

This sequence joins TRBV6-5 and TRBJ2-1; 9 bases map to TRBD2. The V gene end was trimmed by 7 bases and the J gene end by 9 bases; junction bases not matched to a gene: 10. Germline loops: CDR1 MNHEY, CDR2 SVGAGI. The CDR3 has 14 residues. CDR3 protein: CASIIAGADTEQFF. CDR3 coding DNA: TGTGCCAGCATCATAGCGGGAGCGGATACTGAGCAGTTCTTC.

Of note for this clone: Other DNA sequences of this sample code for an identical CDR3. The chain recombines TRBV29-1 with TRBJ1-1, with a possible D match to TRBD1 (5 bases). Trimming pared 6 bases from V and 0 bases from J, leaving 11 bases between. Germline CDR1 reads SQVTM; CDR2 reads ANQGSEA. This CDR3 is 13 amino acids long. The CDR3 protein is CSVRDRLNTEAFF. CDR3 DNA sequence: TGCAGCGTACGGGACCGATTGAACACTGAAGCTTTCTTT.

The chain links TRBV29-1 to TRBJ2-5; 10 positions match TRBD1. Per the germline V gene, CDR1 is SQVTM and CDR2 is ANQGSEA. The CDR3 length is 13 residues. V shed 6 bases, J shed 5 bases, and the junction held 6 bases outside the gene matches. DNA of the CDR3: TGCAGCGTGGCGACAGGGGGCATGGAGACCCAGTACTTC. It yields the protein CSVATGGMETQYF.

The rearrangement uses TRBV9 and TRBJ2-3, with 10 bases lining up with TRBD2. Germline assignment: CDR1 SGDLS and CDR2 YYNGEE. V lost 0 bases to trimming and J lost 2 bases; unmatched junction nucleotides: 6. This CDR3 spans 17 amino acids. The CDR3 protein is CASSVGGTSVITDTQYF. CDR3 coding DNA: TGTGCCAGCAGCGTAGGGGGGACTAGCGTAATCACAGATACGCAGTATTTT.

A few counts support this clone. This chain connects TRBV15 to TRBJ2-7; unclear D gene. The CDR3 sequence is 13 residues long. V lost 0 bases and J lost 7, with 10 bases in between. Germline V gene data show CDR1 as LNHNV and CDR2 as YYDKDF (reference sequence). CDR3 residues: CATSRDFGGEQYF. CDR3 bases: TGTGCCACCAGCAGAGATTTCGGTGGTGAGCAGTACTTC. The entire variable domain, with the rest obtained from reference TRBV15 and TRBJ2-7, is as follows: DAMVIQNPRYQVTQFGKPVTLSCSQTLNHNVMYWYQQKSSQAPKLLFHYYDKDFNNEADTPDNFQSRRPNTSFCFLDIRSPGLGDTAMYLCATSRDFGGEQYFGPGTRLTVT.

This chain joins TRBV9 and TRBJ2-3, with unresolved D. With 0 bases removed from V and 2 bases from J, the gap between germline ends came to 13 bases. The CDR3 extends over 16 amino acids. CDR1 is SGDLS, CDR2 YYNGEE, per germline. Here the CDR3 DNA reads TGTGCCAGCAGCGTAGTCGGGTCCCCTTCCACAGATACGCAGTATTTT. Its translation is CASSVVGSPSTDTQYF.

The chain couples TRBV5-1 to TRBJ2-1; TRBD1 is a possible D gene (5 bases). V dropped 4 bases and J dropped 0 bases, with 14 bases sitting between them. Looked up from germline, CDR1 is SGHRS and CDR2 is YFSETQ. The CDR3 runs 16 residues. This CDR3 reads CASSMGWGSSYNEQFF. The CDR3 DNA follows: TGCGCCAGCAGCATGGGGTGGGGCAGCTCCTACAATGAGCAGTTCTTC.

The gene calls are TRBV5-4 and TRBJ1-6, with D unclear. Germline CDR1 and CDR2: SGHNT and YYREEE (reference sequence). The CDR3 runs 15 residues. V was pared by 5 bases and J by 3 bases, with 12 bases between. The CDR3 is CASRSQTGYNSPLHF. DNA of the CDR3: TGTGCCAGCAGGAGTCAGACGGGCTATAATTCACCCCTCCACTTT.

V is TRBV12-3 or TRBV12-4 and J is TRBJ1-5; D perhaps matches TRBD1 (5 bases). The V end lost 5 bases, the J end lost 6 bases, and 11 bases lay between the germline ends. The CDR3 sequence is 13 residues long. CDR3 in DNA: TGTGCCAGCAGTCTCAGGGTCGGTCAGCCCCAGCATTTT. It translates to CASSLRVGQPQHF.

The chain joins TRBV20-1 to TRBJ2-1; D gene unclear. The CDR3 spans 13 residues. Trimming removed 3 bases from V and 2 bases from J, with 8 bases in between. Germline-derived CDR1 and CDR2 are DFQATT and SNEGSKA (reference sequence). Written as DNA, the CDR3 is TGCAGTGCTAGTGGCGGAGCCTACAATGAGCAGTTCTTC. Protein: CSASGGAYNEQFF.

The chain combines TRBV5-1 with TRBJ1-4; D call uncertain. This CDR3 spans 17 amino acids. Germline lookup yields CDR1 SGHRS and CDR2 YFSETQ. V lost 4 bases, J lost 0 bases, and 16 bases lay in between. For the CDR3, the DNA is TGCGCCAGCAGCCGTGATACACTTACTTCAACTAATGAAAAACTGTTTTTT. Amino acids: CASSRDTLTSTNEKLFF. The full variable domain, in which reference TRBV5-1 and TRBJ1-4 provide the parts outside the CDR3, is KAGVTQTPRYLIKTRGQQVTLSCSPISGHRSVSWYQQTPGQGLQFLFEYFSETQRNKGNFPGRFSGRQFSNSRSEMNVSTLELGDSALYLCASSRDTLTSTNEKLFFGSGTQLSVL.

The chain couples TRBV5-8 to TRBJ2-1, with D hard to call. Trimming left V 2 bases short and J 3 bases short, with 9 bases between. CDR3 length equals 14 residues. Per the germline V gene, CDR1 is SGHTS and CDR2 is YDEGEE. The CDR3 bases are TGTGCCAGCAGCTTCGCGCGGTTCTACAATGAGCAGTTCTTC. The encoded protein is CASSFARFYNEQFF.

This chain connects TRBV30 to TRBJ2-3; 13 nucleotides align to TRBD2. The V gene end was trimmed by 2 bases and the J gene end by 14 bases; junction bases not matched to a gene: 13. The V gene's germline CDR1 is GTSNPN and CDR2 SVGIG (reference sequence). CDR3 length: 15 amino acids. The CDR3 loop is CAWSPETSGRPGRYF. CDR3 nucleotide sequence: TGTGCCTGGAGTCCAGAGACTAGCGGGAGGCCCGGGAGGTATTTT. The full variable domain, with the rest looked up from reference TRBV30 and TRBJ2-3, is SQTIHQWPATLVQPVGSPLSLECTVEGTSNPNLYWYRQAAGRGLQLLFYSVGIGQISSEVPQNLSASRPQDRQFILSSKKLLLSDSGFYLCAWSPETSGRPGRYFGPGTRLTVL.

The gene calls are TRBV18 and TRBJ2-5, with D unresolved. In germline, CDR1 is KGHSH, CDR2 LQKENI. Trimming removed 3 bases from V and 5 bases from J, with 13 bases in between. CDR3 length: 14 amino acids. The CDR3 is CASSPWTGRETQYF. Written as DNA, the CDR3 is TGTGCCAGCTCACCCTGGACCGGCCGGGAGACCCAGTACTTC.

This chain connects TRBV5-4 to TRBJ2-7; 11 bases match TRBD2. Trimming at V came to 4 bases and at J to 0 bases, leaving 3 bases not matched to a gene. The CDR3 loop spans 15 amino acids. Germline V gene sequence: CDR1 SGHNT, CDR2 YYREEE (reference sequence). The CDR3 DNA sequence: TGTGCCAGCAGCCTTACTAGCGGGAGCTCCTACGAGCAGTACTTC. Translation: CASSLTSGSSYEQYF.